These T cell receptor beta chains were read from a single sample in a study of cytomegalovirus exposure and HLA in healthy donors. Only in-frame clones appear in the TCRdb table, and some are missing; sequencing was by immunoSEQ multiplex PCR. Among 95,000 to 150,000 clones listed, 77% were seen once. Sequencing used PBMCs. These receptors were taken from a human donor in good health. Both conserved end residues are part of each CDR3. The D gene is left open where the match is weak. A clone size is listed for some rows: how often the clone was seen (once, few, many), or a class if it is expanded.

d_call: .; clone_size: .; v_call: TRBV28; j_call: TRBJ1-4; cdr3_aa: CASSSHGGSNEKLFF; cdr3_nt: TGTGCCAGCAGTTCTCACGGCGGAAGTAATGAAAAACTGTTTTTT
d_call: .; clone_size: once; v_call: TRBV30; j_call: TRBJ1-3; cdr3_aa: CAWTGHSSGNTIYF; cdr3_nt: TGTGCCTGGACGGGACACTCCTCTGGAAACACCATATATTTT
d_call: .; clone_size: .; v_call: TRBV28; j_call: TRBJ2-7; cdr3_aa: CASSGQGKYEQYF; cdr3_nt: TGTGCCAGCAGTGGGCAGGGGAAGTACGAGCAGTACTTC
d_call: .; clone_size: .; v_call: TRBV19; j_call: TRBJ1-5; cdr3_aa: CASYEQGSSNQPQHF; cdr3_nt: TGTGCCAGTTATGAACAGGGTAGTAGCAATCAGCCCCAGCATTTT
d_call: TRBD2; clone_size: .; v_call: TRBV19; j_call: TRBJ2-1; cdr3_aa: CASWVREVSYNEQFF; cdr3_nt: TGTGCCAGTTGGGTGCGGGAGGTGTCCTACAATGAGCAGTTCTTC
d_call: TRBD2; clone_size: .; v_call: TRBV5-6; j_call: TRBJ2-1; cdr3_aa: CASSLGGLAGGNEQFF; cdr3_nt: TGTGCCAGCAGCTTGGGGGGACTAGCGGGAGGCAATGAGCAGTTCTTC
d_call: TRBD2; clone_size: .; v_call: TRBV11-3; j_call: TRBJ2-5; cdr3_aa: CASSGPGLADQETQYF; cdr3_nt: TGTGCCAGCAGCGGACCGGGACTAGCGGACCAAGAGACCCAGTACTTC
d_call: .; clone_size: once; v_call: TRBV9; j_call: TRBJ1-1; cdr3_aa: CASSVGAHPGTEAFF; cdr3_nt: TGTGCCAGCAGCGTAGGGGCCCACCCCGGCACTGAAGCTTTCTTT
d_call: .; clone_size: .; v_call: TRBV9; j_call: TRBJ1-1; cdr3_aa: CASKPRRGSTEAFF; cdr3_nt: TGTGCCAGCAAGCCCCGTCGGGGTTCCACTGAAGCTTTCTTT
d_call: TRBD1; clone_size: .; v_call: TRBV18; j_call: TRBJ2-7; cdr3_aa: CASSPGTGGPYEQYF; cdr3_nt: TGTGCCAGCTCACCGGGGACAGGGGGACCCTACGAGCAGTACTTC
d_call: TRBD2; clone_size: few; v_call: TRBV6-5; j_call: TRBJ2-2; cdr3_aa: CASSKTSGNTGELFF; cdr3_nt: TGTGCCAGCAGCAAGACTAGCGGCAACACCGGGGAGCTGTTTTTT
d_call: .; clone_size: .; v_call: TRBV11-1; j_call: TRBJ1-2; cdr3_aa: CASSLQGGGYGYTF; cdr3_nt: TGTGCCAGCAGCCTACAGGGCGGGGGCTATGGCTACACCTTC
d_call: .; clone_size: .; v_call: TRBV6-1; j_call: TRBJ2-4; cdr3_aa: CASTLEVAKNIQYF; cdr3_nt: TGTGCCAGCACCCTGGAGGTAGCCAAAAACATTCAGTACTTC
d_call: .; clone_size: once; v_call: TRBV30; j_call: TRBJ1-1; cdr3_aa: CAWTQPRGTEAFF; cdr3_nt: TGTGCCTGGACCCAGCCCCGGGGCACTGAAGCTTTCTTT
d_call: .; clone_size: once; v_call: TRBV5-6; j_call: TRBJ2-2; cdr3_aa: CASTRRSFIDTGELFF; cdr3_nt: TGTGCCAGCACCCGTCGCAGTTTTATTGACACCGGGGAGCTGTTTTTT
d_call: TRBD2; clone_size: .; v_call: TRBV2; j_call: TRBJ2-1; cdr3_aa: CASRLQGWTSGDNEQFF; cdr3_nt: TGTGCCAGCAGACTACAGGGGTGGACTAGCGGGGACAATGAGCAGTTCTTC
d_call: TRBD1; clone_size: .; v_call: TRBV11-3; j_call: TRBJ1-1; cdr3_aa: CASVPGTGVGTEAFF; cdr3_nt: TGTGCCAGTGTACCCGGGACAGGGGTCGGCACTGAAGCTTTCTTT
d_call: TRBD1; clone_size: .; v_call: TRBV5-4; j_call: TRBJ2-7; cdr3_aa: CASSLGQGAYEQYF; cdr3_nt: TGTGCCAGCAGCTTGGGCCAGGGGGCTTACGAGCAGTACTTC
d_call: TRBD2; clone_size: .; v_call: TRBV5-1; j_call: TRBJ2-7; cdr3_aa: CASSLPWGLAGGDEQYF; cdr3_nt: TGCGCCAGCAGCTTGCCGTGGGGGCTAGCGGGAGGTGACGAGCAGTACTTC
d_call: TRBD1; clone_size: once; v_call: TRBV30; j_call: TRBJ2-2; cdr3_aa: CAWSASRTGGVPNTGELFF; cdr3_nt: TGTGCCTGGAGTGCCTCAAGGACAGGGGGTGTCCCGAACACCGGGGAGCTGTTTTTT